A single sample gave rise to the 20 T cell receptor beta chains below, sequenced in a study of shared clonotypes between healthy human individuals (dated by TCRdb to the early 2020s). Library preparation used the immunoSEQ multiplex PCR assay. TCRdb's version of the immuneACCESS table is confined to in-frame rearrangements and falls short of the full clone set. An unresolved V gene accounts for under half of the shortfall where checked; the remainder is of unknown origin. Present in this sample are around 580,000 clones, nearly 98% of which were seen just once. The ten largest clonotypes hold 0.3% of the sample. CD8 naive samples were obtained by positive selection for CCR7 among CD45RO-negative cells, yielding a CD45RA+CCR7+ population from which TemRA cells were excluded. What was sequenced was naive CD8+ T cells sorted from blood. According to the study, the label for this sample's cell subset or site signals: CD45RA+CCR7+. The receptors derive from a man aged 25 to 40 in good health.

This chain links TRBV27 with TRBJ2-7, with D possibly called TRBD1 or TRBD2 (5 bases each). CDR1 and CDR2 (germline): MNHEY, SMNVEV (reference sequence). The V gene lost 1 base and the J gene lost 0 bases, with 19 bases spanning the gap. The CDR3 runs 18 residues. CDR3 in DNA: TGTGCCAGCAGTTTATTCGGCGAGGGGTCAGCAAACTCCTACGAGCAGTACTTC. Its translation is CASSLFGEGSANSYEQYF.

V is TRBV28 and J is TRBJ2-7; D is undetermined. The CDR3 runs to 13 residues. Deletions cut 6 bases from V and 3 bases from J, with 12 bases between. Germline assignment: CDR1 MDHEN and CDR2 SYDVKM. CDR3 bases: TGTGCCAGCAGCGATCGAGAGGTCTACGAGCAGTACTTC. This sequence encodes CASSDREVYEQYF.

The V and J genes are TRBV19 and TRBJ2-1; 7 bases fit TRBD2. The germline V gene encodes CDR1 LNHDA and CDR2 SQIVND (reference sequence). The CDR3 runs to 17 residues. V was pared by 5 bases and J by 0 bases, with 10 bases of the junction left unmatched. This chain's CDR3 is CASSWVLGEGSYNEQFF. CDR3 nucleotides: TGTGCCAGTAGTTGGGTTCTGGGGGAGGGCTCCTACAATGAGCAGTTCTTC. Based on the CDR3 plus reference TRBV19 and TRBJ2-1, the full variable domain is DGGITQSPKYLFRKEGQNVTLSCEQNLNHDAMYWYRQDPGQGLRLIYYSQIVNDFQKGDIAEGYSVSREKKESFPLTVTSAQKNPTAFYLCASSWVLGEGSYNEQFFGPGTRLTVL.

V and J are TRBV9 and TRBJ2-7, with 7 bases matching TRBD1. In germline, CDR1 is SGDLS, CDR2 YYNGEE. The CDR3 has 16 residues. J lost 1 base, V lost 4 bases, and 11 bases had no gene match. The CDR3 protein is CASSPRFRDRSYEQYF. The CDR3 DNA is TGTGCCAGCAGCCCTCGCTTCCGGGACAGATCCTACGAGCAGTACTTC.

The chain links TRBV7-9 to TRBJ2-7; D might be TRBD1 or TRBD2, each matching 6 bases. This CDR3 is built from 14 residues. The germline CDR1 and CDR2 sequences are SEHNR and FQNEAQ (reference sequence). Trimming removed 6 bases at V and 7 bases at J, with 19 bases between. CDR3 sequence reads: CASRGTGRTEEQYF. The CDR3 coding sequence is TGTGCCAGCAGGGGAACAGGGAGGACGGAGGAGCAGTACTTC.

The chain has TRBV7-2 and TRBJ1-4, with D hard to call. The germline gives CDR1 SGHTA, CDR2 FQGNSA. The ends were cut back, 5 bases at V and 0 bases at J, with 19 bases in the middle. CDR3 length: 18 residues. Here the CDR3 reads CASSLVPVNRATNEKLFF. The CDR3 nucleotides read TGTGCCAGCAGCCTGGTTCCAGTCAACCGGGCAACTAATGAAAAACTGTTTTTT.

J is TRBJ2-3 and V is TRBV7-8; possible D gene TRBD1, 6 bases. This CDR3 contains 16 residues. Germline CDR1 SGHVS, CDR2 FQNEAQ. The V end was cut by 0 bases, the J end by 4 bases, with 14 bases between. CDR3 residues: CASSLALGAGADTQYF. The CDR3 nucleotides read TGTGCCAGCAGCTTAGCGCTCGGGGCAGGGGCAGATACGCAGTATTTT.

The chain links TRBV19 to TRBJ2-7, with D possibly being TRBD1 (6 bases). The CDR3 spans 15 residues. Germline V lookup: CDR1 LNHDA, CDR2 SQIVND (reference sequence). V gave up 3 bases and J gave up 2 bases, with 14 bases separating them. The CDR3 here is CASSIGQSLPYEQYF. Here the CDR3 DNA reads TGTGCCAGTAGTATTGGACAGTCTCTTCCCTACGAGCAGTACTTC.

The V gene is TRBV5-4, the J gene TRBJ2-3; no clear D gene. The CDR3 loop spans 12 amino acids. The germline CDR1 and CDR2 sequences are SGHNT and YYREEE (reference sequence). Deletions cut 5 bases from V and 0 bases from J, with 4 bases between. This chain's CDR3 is CASRLSTDTQYF. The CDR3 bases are TGTGCCAGCAGACTTAGCACAGATACGCAGTATTTT.

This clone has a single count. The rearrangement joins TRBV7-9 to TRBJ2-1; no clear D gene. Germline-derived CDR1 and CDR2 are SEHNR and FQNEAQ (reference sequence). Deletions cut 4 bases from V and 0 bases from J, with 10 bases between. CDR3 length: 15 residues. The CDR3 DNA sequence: TGTGCCAGCAGCTCCTTGCCCGGCTCCTACAATGAGCAGTTCTTC. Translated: CASSSLPGSYNEQFF.

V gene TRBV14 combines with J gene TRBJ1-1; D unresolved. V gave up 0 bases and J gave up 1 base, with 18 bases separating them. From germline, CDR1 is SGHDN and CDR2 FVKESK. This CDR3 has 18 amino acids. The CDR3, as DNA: TGTGCCAGCAGCCAAGAGCTGGGCCTCGCGTACGGGAACACTGAAGCTTTCTTT. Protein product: CASSQELGLAYGNTEAFF.

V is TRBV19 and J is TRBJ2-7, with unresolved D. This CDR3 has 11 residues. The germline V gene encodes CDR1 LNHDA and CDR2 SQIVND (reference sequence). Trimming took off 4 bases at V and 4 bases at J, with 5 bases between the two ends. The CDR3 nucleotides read TGTGCCAGTAGTACCCATTACGAGCAGTACTTC. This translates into CASSTHYEQYF.

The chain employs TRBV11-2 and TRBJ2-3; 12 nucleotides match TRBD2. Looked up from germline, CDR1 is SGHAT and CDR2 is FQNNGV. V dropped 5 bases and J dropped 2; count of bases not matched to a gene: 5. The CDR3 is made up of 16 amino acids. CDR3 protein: CASSKGLAGHTDTQYF. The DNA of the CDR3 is TGTGCCAGCAGCAAAGGACTAGCGGGACACACAGATACGCAGTATTTT.

CDR3: CASSFQREAGLGYEQYF. The CDR3 nucleotides read TGTGCCAGCAGTTTCCAGCGGGAGGCAGGTTTGGGGTACGAGCAGTACTTC. V usage is TRBV27 and J usage is TRBJ2-7; 9 bases line up with TRBD2. The V gene's germline CDR1 is MNHEY and CDR2 SMNVEV (reference sequence). Trimming took 3 bases from V and 4 from J; bases not matched to a gene: 13. The length of the CDR3 is 17 residues.

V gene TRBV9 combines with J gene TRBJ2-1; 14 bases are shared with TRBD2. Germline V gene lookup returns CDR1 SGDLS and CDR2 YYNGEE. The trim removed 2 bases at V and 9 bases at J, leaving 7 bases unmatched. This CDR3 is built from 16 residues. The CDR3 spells CASSVTGTSGRSEQFF. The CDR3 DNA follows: TGTGCCAGCAGCGTCACCGGGACTAGCGGGAGAAGTGAGCAGTTCTTC.

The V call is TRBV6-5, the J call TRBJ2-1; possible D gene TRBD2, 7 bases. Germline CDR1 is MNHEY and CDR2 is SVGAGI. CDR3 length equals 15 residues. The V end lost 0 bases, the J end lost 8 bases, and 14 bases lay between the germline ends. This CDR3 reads CASSYSIVGGHEQFF. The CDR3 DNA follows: TGTGCCAGCAGTTACTCGATTGTGGGGGGGCATGAGCAGTTCTTC.

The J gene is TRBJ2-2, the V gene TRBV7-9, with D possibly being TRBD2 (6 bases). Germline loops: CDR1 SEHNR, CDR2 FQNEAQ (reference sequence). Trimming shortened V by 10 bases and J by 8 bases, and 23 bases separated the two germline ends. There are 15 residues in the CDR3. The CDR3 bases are TGTGCCATCTACCTCCTAGCGCGTGGCTATGGGGAGCTGTTTTTT. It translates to CAIYLLARGYGELFF.

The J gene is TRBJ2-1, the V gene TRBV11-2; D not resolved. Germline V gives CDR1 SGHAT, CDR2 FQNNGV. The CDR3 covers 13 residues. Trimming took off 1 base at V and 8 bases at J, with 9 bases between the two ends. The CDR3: CASSLGAPDEQFF. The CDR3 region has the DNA TGTGCCAGCAGCTTAGGGGCCCCCGATGAGCAGTTCTTC.

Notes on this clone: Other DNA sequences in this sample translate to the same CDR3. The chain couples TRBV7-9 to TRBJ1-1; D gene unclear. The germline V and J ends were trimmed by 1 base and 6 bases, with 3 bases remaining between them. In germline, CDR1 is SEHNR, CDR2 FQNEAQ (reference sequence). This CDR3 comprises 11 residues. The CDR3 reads CASSLVPEAFF. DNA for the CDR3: TGTGCCAGCAGCTTAGTCCCTGAAGCTTTCTTT.

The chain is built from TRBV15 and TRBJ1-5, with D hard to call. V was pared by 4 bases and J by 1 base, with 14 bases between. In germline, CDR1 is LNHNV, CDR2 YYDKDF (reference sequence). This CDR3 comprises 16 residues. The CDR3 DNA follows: TGTGCCACCAGCATTGTTCTTTCCAGGAGCAATCAGCCCCAGCATTTT. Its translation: CATSIVLSRSNQPQHF.